This T cell receptor beta chain stems from a study of blood T cell repertoires in COVID-19 (TCRdb year 2020). Study-wide context: Collaborator samples came from the United States, Italy and Spain and covered acute and convalescent phases of COVID-19. The prospective study material was composed of cDNA or gDNA derived from T cells, B-cell-depleted T cells, or PBMCs. Subjects who had been exposed to COVID-19, were actively infected with it, or had recovered from it provided the deeply sampled blood TCRbeta repertoires that made up the dataset. The repertoires were released in a freely available public database intended as a resource for research on the immune response to SARS-CoV-2. The samples were drawn from the first 160 participants of the ongoing ImmuneRACE study and from roughly 1,300 subjects provided by 6 global collaborators. Sample metadata almost always included a de-identified subject ID, COVID-19 status, age in years and sex. HLA class I and class II types, where available, came from metadata supplied by the sample provider rather than from assay-based typing.

TCRbeta CDR3 regions were amplified from genomic DNA by means of the immunoSEQ Assay, a bias-controlled multiplex PCR. As for the original processing: The number of nucleated cells in each sample was estimated by amplification of reference gene primers within the assay. To quantify the absolute abundance of each unique TCRbeta CDR3 rearrangement, sequence reads were collapsed and filtered. For each sample, productive Simpson clonality was calculated as the square root of Simpson's diversity index over productive rearrangements. The table was pulled from immuneACCESS by TCRdb, which kept in-frame rearrangements only. Such tables lose some clones; where checked, under half of the loss comes from unresolved V genes, and the rest has no known cause. V, J and clone size reflect that table, while D and trimming were determined from the DNA. The sample table lists about 170,000 clones, around 92% of them with a count of one. About 4.6% of the sample is held by the ten biggest clonotypes.

At one collaborating source in Seattle, patients were enrolled during active infection and were followed longitudinally through the course of disease. Whole blood was collected in K2EDTA tubes by collaborating institutions according to the institutions' own protocols. For TCRbeta analysis, collaborators shipped samples as frozen whole blood, isolated PBMCs, or DNA extracted from either of those sample types. Counted from cysteine to phenylalanine, this CDR3 has 14 amino acids. The kept DNA is CDR3 alone, 42 bases in frame from the first base. CDR1 and CDR2 (SQVTM, ANQGSEA) derive from the germline V gene. Relative to germline, V is missing 3 bases and J is missing 5 bases, with 6 bases of the junction outside any gene match. Broader findings and caveats from the paper: How much clinical and demographic metadata was included differed by source and by participant, and the metadata was provided uncurated.

A word on this clone: Which antigen it targets is not known. Base quality data are lacking; no much larger clone is found one base away.

The sequencing sample was made of peripheral blood. The sequence links TRBV29-1 to TRBJ2-2, with 7 bases matching TRBD2. The TCR comes from a man aged 25-40 years with COVID-19, enrolled during active disease. The CDR3 here reads CSVDPGEGTGELFF. The DNA reads as follows: TGCAGCGTTGATCCCGGGGAGGGGACCGGGGAGCTGTTTTTT.